This T cell receptor (beta chain) was documented in a study of blood T cell repertoires in COVID-19. In the original processing: The authors estimated nucleated cell counts from reference gene primer amplification. Profiled with immunoSEQ multiplex PCR; TCRdb holds only in-frame clones, not every one. The V and J calls and clone size come from that table; D and trimming were worked out from the DNA. This table has fewer than 400,000 clones, roughly 90% appearing once. The CDR3 contains 15 residues. CDR1 SGHTA and CDR2 FQGTGA come from the germline V gene. V lost 5 bases and J lost 6, with 17 bases in between.

Specimen: peripheral blood. This chain uses TRBV7-3 with TRBJ2-1; D is ambiguous. This TCR came from a woman aged 25 to 39 with COVID-19, enrolled during active disease. In DNA, the CDR3 is TGTGCCAGCAGCCCCGAGCGCGCCCGGGTCAATGAGCAGTTCTTC. As protein: CASSPERARVNEQFF.